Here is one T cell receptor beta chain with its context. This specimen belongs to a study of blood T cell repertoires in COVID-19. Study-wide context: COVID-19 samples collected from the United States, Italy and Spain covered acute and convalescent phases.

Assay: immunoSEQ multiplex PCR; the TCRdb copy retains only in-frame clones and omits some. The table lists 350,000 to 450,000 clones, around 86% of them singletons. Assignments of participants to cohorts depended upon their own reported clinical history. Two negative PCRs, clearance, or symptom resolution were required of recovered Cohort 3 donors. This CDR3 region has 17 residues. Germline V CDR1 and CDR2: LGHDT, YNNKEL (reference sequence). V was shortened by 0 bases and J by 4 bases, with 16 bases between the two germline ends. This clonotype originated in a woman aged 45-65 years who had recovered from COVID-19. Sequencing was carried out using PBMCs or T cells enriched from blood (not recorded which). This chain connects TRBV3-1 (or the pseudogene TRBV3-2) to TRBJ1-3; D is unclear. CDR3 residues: CASSQDIFRFGGNTIYF. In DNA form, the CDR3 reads TGTGCCAGCAGCCAAGATATCTTCCGCTTCGGGGGAAACACCATATATTTT.